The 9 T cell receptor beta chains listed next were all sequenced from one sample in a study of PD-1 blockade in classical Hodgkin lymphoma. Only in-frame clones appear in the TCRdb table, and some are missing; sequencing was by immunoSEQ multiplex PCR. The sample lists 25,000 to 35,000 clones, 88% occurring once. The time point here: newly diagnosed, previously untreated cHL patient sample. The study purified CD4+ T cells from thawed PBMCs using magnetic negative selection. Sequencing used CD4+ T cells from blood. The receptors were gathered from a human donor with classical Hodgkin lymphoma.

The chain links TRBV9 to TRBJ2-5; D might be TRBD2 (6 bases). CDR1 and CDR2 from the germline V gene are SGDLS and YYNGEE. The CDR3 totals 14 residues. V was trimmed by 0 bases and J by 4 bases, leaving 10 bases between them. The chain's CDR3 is CASSVETRGETQYF. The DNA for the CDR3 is TGTGCCAGCAGCGTAGAGACTAGGGGAGAGACCCAGTACTTC.

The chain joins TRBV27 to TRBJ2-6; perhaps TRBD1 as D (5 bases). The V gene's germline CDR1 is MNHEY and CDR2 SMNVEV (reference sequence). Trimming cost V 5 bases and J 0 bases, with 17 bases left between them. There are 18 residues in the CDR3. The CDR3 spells CASSGRQSSRSGANVLTF. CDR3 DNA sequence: TGTGCCAGCAGTGGAAGACAGTCCTCCCGCTCTGGGGCCAACGTCCTGACTTTC.

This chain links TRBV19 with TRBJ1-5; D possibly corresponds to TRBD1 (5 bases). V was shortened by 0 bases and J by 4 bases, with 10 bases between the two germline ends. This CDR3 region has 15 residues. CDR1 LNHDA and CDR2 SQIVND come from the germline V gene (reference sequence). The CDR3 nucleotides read TGTGCCAGTAGTATAGAACTAACAGGTAATCAGCCCCAGCATTTT. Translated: CASSIELTGNQPQHF.

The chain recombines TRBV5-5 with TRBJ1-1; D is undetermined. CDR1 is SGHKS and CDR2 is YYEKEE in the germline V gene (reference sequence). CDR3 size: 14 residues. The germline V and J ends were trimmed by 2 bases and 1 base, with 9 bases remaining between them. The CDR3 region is CASSFGVGNTEAFF. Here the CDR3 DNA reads TGTGCCAGCAGCTTCGGTGTAGGGAACACTGAAGCTTTCTTT.

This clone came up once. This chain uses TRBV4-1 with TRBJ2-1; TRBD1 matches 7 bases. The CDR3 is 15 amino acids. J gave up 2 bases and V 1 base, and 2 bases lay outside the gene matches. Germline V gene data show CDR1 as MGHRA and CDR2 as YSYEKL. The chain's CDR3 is CASSQATGPYNEQFF. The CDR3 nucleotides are TGCGCCAGCAGCCAAGCGACAGGGCCCTACAATGAGCAGTTCTTC.

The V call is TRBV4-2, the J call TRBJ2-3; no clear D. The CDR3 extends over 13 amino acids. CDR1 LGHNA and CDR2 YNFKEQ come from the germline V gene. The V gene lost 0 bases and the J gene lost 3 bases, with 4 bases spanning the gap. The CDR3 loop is CASSQDSTDTQYF. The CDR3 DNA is TGTGCCAGCAGCCAAGATTCGACAGATACGCAGTATTTT.

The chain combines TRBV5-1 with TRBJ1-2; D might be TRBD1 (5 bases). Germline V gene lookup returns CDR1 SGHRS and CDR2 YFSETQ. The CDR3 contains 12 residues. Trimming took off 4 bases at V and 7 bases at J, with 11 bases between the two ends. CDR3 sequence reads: CASSAGDGGYTF. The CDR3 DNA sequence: TGCGCCAGCAGCGCCGGGGACGGTGGCTACACCTTC.

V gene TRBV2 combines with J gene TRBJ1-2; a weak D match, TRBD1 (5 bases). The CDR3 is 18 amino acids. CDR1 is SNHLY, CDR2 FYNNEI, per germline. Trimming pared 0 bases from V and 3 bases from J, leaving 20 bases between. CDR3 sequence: CASSEAGQQVSRDYGYTF. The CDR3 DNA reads TGTGCCAGCAGTGAAGCCGGTCAACAGGTCAGCCGAGACTATGGCTACACCTTC.

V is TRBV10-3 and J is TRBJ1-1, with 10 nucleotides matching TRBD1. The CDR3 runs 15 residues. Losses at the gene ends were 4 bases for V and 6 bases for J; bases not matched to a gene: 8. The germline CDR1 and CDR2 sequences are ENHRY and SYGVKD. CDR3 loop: CAISGWDRGASEAFF. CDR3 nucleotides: TGTGCCATCAGTGGTTGGGACAGGGGTGCGTCTGAAGCTTTCTTT.